This is a list of T cell receptor beta chains from one sample in a study of cytomegalovirus exposure and HLA in healthy donors. Method: immunoSEQ multiplex PCR; TCRdb's copy keeps in-frame clones and lacks some. This table lists some 180,000 clones. The sequencing sample was made of PBMCs. The receptors were gathered from a young man in good health and CMV-seronegative. Each CDR3 is given with its conserved first and last residue.

CASSSGRAGETQYF,TRBJ2-5,TRBV27
CASSLAGGQDYGYTF,TRBJ1-2,TRBV5-4
CASSLAGELTDTQYF,TRBJ2-3,TRBV5-4
CASSSLAGGRYEQYF,NA,TRBV5-6
CASSTRQGENYGYTF,TRBJ1-2,TRBV9
CASSESGPGVPSSYNEQFF,TRBJ2-1,TRBV10-1
CASSLINRNTEAFF,TRBJ1-1,TRBV5-6
CASSPNQNQPQHF,TRBJ1-5,TRBV7-8
CAGPSGSTDTQYF,TRBJ2-3,TRBV21-1
CAWTSGRALGETQYF,TRBJ2-5,TRBV30
CASSLNSGQGNYGYTF,TRBJ1-2,TRBV5-1
CASSRDTFYNEQFF,TRBJ2-1,TRBV5-1
CASRVGSVNTGELFF,TRBJ2-2,TRBV19
CATSNSGALRINEQFF,TRBJ2-1,TRBV15
CASSPLSDSPLHF,TRBJ1-6,TRBV7-9
CASIDQGVNTEAFF,TRBJ1-1,TRBV27
CASSLNTGTGTYEQYF,TRBJ2-7,TRBV7-2
CASSPPPGQYNEQFF,TRBJ2-1,TRBV5-4
CASSAGDVGLETQYF,TRBJ2-5,TRBV7-8
CASSPRRQGGEKLFF,TRBJ1-4,TRBV18